The clone carrying this T cell receptor beta chain has a handful of counts. Its antigen is unknown. This entry belongs to a study of cytomegalovirus exposure and HLA in healthy donors. Study-wide results and caveats: According to a later analysis, donors in an Asian-associated ancestry cluster reportedly had fewer N-insertions than the roughly 670-donor mean. Per a prior analysis, the majority of TCR beta V segments were productive roughly 90% or roughly 30% of the time. Follow-up analysis found HLA locus-dependent TCR association rates, highest for DRB1 and lowest for HLA-C.

Losses at the gene ends were 3 bases for V and 7 bases for J; bases not matched to a gene: 6. The V gene's germline CDR1 is SGHNT and CDR2 YYREEE (reference sequence). The CDR3 runs 15 residues. Both 60 Vbeta primers and 13 Jbeta primers went into the PCR. Using immunoSEQ multiplex PCR, the repertoire was profiled, and TCRdb retains in-frame clones only, with some absent. The sample holds 160,000 or so clones, around 77% seen once. Sequencing was carried out using PBMCs. The clonotype was recovered from a man aged 55 to 69 in good health and CMV-seronegative. V is TRBV5-4 and J is TRBJ2-1; 11 nucleotides align to TRBD2. This chain's CDR3 is CASSSGTSGENEQFF. The CDR3 coding sequence is TGTGCCAGCAGCTCGGGGACTAGCGGAGAAAATGAGCAGTTCTTC. Full variable domain (rest looked up from reference TRBV5-4 and TRBJ2-1): ETGVTQSPTHLIKTRGQQVTLRCSSQSGHNTVSWYQQALGQGPQFIFQYYREEENGRGNFPPRFSGLQFPNYSSELNVNALELDDSALYLCASSSGTSGENEQFFGPGTRLTVL.